What follows are 26 T cell receptor beta chains derived from one specimen sequenced in a study of shared clonotypes between healthy human individuals. Assay: immunoSEQ multiplex PCR; the TCRdb copy retains only in-frame clones and omits some. The sample shows more than 2 million clones, 85% to 95% of them seen only once. The specimen sequenced was naive CD4+ T cells sorted from blood. This sample's subset: CD45RA+ positively selected. The receptors here all came from a man between 18 and 35 years old in good health.

This clone appeared once. The chain is built from TRBV30 and TRBJ2-6; D remains unclear. Germline V CDR1 and CDR2: GTSNPN, SVGIG (reference sequence). The V end lost 2 bases, the J end lost 1 base, and 18 bases lay between the germline ends. CDR3 length equals 18 residues. CDR3 sequence (DNA): TGTGCCTGGAGTATCATGAGACACCGTCTTTCTGGGGCCAACGTCCTGACTTTC. It specifies CAWSIMRHRLSGANVLTF.

V is TRBV6-5 and J is TRBJ1-1; a weak D match, TRBD1 (6 bases). The CDR3 extends over 16 amino acids. The V gene lost 4 bases and the J gene lost 1 base, with 16 bases spanning the gap. Germline lookup yields CDR1 MNHEY and CDR2 SVGAGI. The CDR3 sequence: CASSLFQGSWNTEAFF. Here the CDR3 DNA reads TGTGCCAGCAGTTTGTTCCAGGGGTCCTGGAACACTGAAGCTTTCTTT.

V is TRBV11-2 and J is TRBJ2-1, with a tentative D call TRBD1 (6 bases). V was cut by 5 bases and J by 4 bases, with 24 bases left in between. The CDR3 is made up of 18 amino acids. The germline V gene encodes CDR1 SGHAT and CDR2 FQNNGV. As DNA, the CDR3 is TGTGCCAGCAGCCTTAGGGGAAAGACAGGAGATGGGTACAATGAGCAGTTCTTC. Its protein product is CASSLRGKTGDGYNEQFF.

The CDR3 DNA reads TGTGCCAGCAGCCCGAGCCGGGGGTTCGCCTCTGGAAACACCATATATTTT. Translating it yields CASSPSRGFASGNTIYF. The J gene is TRBJ1-3, the V gene TRBV9, with D possibly matching TRBD1 (5 bases). This CDR3 has 17 residues. Germline CDR1 reads SGDLS; CDR2 reads YYNGEE. V gave up 4 bases and J gave up 0 bases, with 17 bases separating them.

A note on this clone: A much larger clone lies one base from this, so it may be a read error. The rearrangement joins TRBV4-1 to TRBJ2-7, with D uncertain. This CDR3 is 15 amino acids long. CDR1 and CDR2 from the germline V gene are MGHRA and YSYEKL. V lost 8 bases and J lost 1, with 18 bases in between. This chain's CDR3 is CASGPLPTKSYEQYF. The CDR3 coding sequence is TGCGCCAGCGGCCCCCTACCCACAAAGTCCTACGAGCAGTACTTC.

The chain combines TRBV19 with TRBJ1-5, with D possibly being TRBD1 (6 bases). Looked up from germline, CDR1 is LNHDA and CDR2 is SQIVND (reference sequence). CDR3 length: 13 residues. The V and J ends lost 9 bases and 6 bases respectively, with 15 bases between them. CDR3 protein: CASSDRSFQPQHF. For the CDR3, the DNA is TGTGCCAGCAGCGACAGGTCGTTTCAGCCCCAGCATTTT.

The genes are TRBV6-5 and TRBJ2-3, with 7 bases identical to TRBD2. There are 16 residues in the CDR3. CDR1 MNHEY and CDR2 SVGAGI come from the germline V gene. Germline trimming cut 2 bases from V and 1 base from J; bases unmatched to any gene: 6. The DNA of the CDR3 is TGTGCCAGCAGTTACGGTACGGGGGGAGGCACAGATACGCAGTATTTT. The encoded protein is CASSYGTGGGTDTQYF.

The V and J genes are TRBV18 and TRBJ2-1; 7 nucleotides align to TRBD2. Germline CDR1 KGHSH, CDR2 LQKENI. J lost 4 bases, V lost 0 bases, and 3 bases had no gene match. This CDR3 comprises 15 residues. The CDR3 sequence is CASSPPSSGYNEQFF. The CDR3 region has the DNA TGTGCCAGCTCACCACCGTCTAGCGGTTACAATGAGCAGTTCTTC.

V is TRBV7-6 and J is TRBJ2-3, with D uncertain. Between the trimmed V and J ends, which lost 4 bases and 1 base, there was a span of 9 bases. The CDR3 totals 14 residues. The germline gives CDR1 SGHVS, CDR2 FNYEAQ. CDR3 amino acids: CASSSGPGTDTQYF. In DNA form, the CDR3 reads TGTGCCAGCAGCTCAGGACCCGGCACAGATACGCAGTATTTT.

The CDR3 loop reads CASSPHSDTQYF. The CDR3 bases are TGCGCCAGCAGCCCACACTCGGATACGCAGTATTTT. The V call is TRBV4-1, the J call TRBJ2-3; D not resolved. Germline V gene lookup returns CDR1 MGHRA and CDR2 YSYEKL. The V end lost 4 bases, the J end lost 6 bases, and 8 bases lay between the germline ends. CDR3 length: 12 residues.

The chain carries TRBV11-2 and TRBJ2-3, with 8 bases matching TRBD2. Germline V gene lookup returns CDR1 SGHAT and CDR2 FQNNGV. Trimming took 0 bases from V and 2 from J; bases not matched to a gene: 4. The CDR3 spans 16 residues. CDR3 sequence (DNA): TGTGCCAGCAGCTTAGATATTAGCGGGGTCACAGATACGCAGTATTTT. As protein: CASSLDISGVTDTQYF.

The V and J genes are TRBV7-9 and TRBJ2-7; TRBD2 agrees at 13 bases. This CDR3 spans 15 amino acids. V was pared by 5 bases and J by 6 bases, with 7 bases of the junction left unmatched. CDR1 is SEHNR, CDR2 FQNEAQ, per germline (reference sequence). The CDR3 DNA reads as TGTGCCAGCAGCCAAACTAGCGGGAGGGCCCCCGAGCAGTACTTC. It specifies CASSQTSGRAPEQYF.

In regard to this clone: The sample holds other DNA sequences that translate to the same CDR3. The genes are TRBV18 and TRBJ2-5; D possibly matches TRBD1 or TRBD2 (5 bases each). Per germline, CDR1 KGHSH and CDR2 LQKENI. The CDR3 runs to 13 residues. V lost 3 bases and J 3 bases, leaving 8 bases between the germline ends. The CDR3 DNA reads TGTGCCAGCTCACCGGGGCGGGAAGAGACCCAGTACTTC. Translated, it gives CASSPGREETQYF.

The chain carries TRBV6-1 and TRBJ2-7; 8 bases line up with TRBD1. Looked up from germline, CDR1 is MNHNS and CDR2 is SASEGT. The CDR3 covers 15 residues. Losses at the gene ends were 4 bases for V and 2 bases for J; bases not matched to a gene: 7. This chain's CDR3 is CASSVQGAQPYEQYF. As DNA, the CDR3 is TGTGCCAGCAGTGTTCAGGGGGCCCAGCCCTACGAGCAGTACTTC.

This rearrangement joins TRBV6-5 to TRBJ2-1; D gene uncertain. Trimming cost V 5 bases and J 0 bases, with 11 bases left between them. The CDR3 is 15 residues long. In germline, CDR1 is MNHEY, CDR2 SVGAGI. CDR3 region: CASSTPLSSYNEQFF. CDR3 sequence (DNA): TGTGCCAGCAGTACTCCACTCAGCTCCTACAATGAGCAGTTCTTC.

The chain employs TRBV6-5 and TRBJ1-3, with unresolved D. Germline V gene data show CDR1 as MNHEY and CDR2 as SVGAGI. V lost 7 bases and J 7 bases, leaving 17 bases between the germline ends. This CDR3 comprises 14 residues. The CDR3 nucleotides read TGTGCCAGCACCCCGGGTGGGCTTTTTAACACCATATATTTT. This gives the protein CASTPGGLFNTIYF.

The rearrangement uses TRBV4-2 and TRBJ2-1; no reliable D call. The CDR3 spans 15 residues. V gave up 6 bases and J gave up 0 bases, with 12 bases separating them. CDR1 and CDR2 (germline): LGHNA, YNFKEQ. The CDR3 DNA sequence: TGTGCCAGCAGGCCCACACTTTCCTCCTACAATGAGCAGTTCTTC. Amino acid sequence: CASRPTLSSYNEQFF.

This chain uses TRBV6-5 with TRBJ2-7; D is ambiguous. The CDR3 runs to 14 residues. In germline, CDR1 is MNHEY, CDR2 SVGAGI. V was pared by 3 bases and J by 1 base, with 10 bases between. The CDR3 spells CASSYIGKSYEQYF. The CDR3 DNA follows: TGTGCCAGCAGTTATATAGGGAAATCCTACGAGCAGTACTTC.

Regarding this clone: This specimen includes other DNA sequences encoding the same CDR3. The chain is built from TRBV30 and TRBJ1-4; 7 positions agree with TRBD1. The ends lost 3 bases at V and 2 bases at J; junction bases unmatched: 0. CDR3 length: 13 residues. Germline values: CDR1 GTSNPN, CDR2 SVGIG (reference sequence). CDR3: CAWRQGTNEKLFF. The CDR3 coding sequence is TGTGCCTGGAGACAGGGGACTAATGAAAAACTGTTTTTT.

This clone came up once. This chain uses TRBV4-3 with TRBJ1-2, with D possibly matching TRBD1 (6 bases). This CDR3 has 15 residues. Per the germline V gene, CDR1 is LGHNA and CDR2 is YSLEER. V was pared by 0 bases and J by 3 bases, with 11 bases between. CDR3 loop: CASSQEKGVYYGYTF. In DNA, the CDR3 is TGCGCCAGCAGCCAAGAGAAGGGGGTATACTATGGCTACACCTTC.

The V call is TRBV5-1, the J call TRBJ1-3; perhaps TRBD1 as D (6 bases). The CDR3 loop spans 14 amino acids. Germline-derived CDR1 and CDR2 are SGHRS and YFSETQ. V lost 4 bases and J 4 bases, leaving 12 bases between the germline ends. The CDR3 is CASSTTGSGNTIYF. Here the CDR3 DNA reads TGCGCCAGCAGCACCACAGGGTCAGGAAACACCATATATTTT.

The chain combines TRBV5-1 with TRBJ1-2; D call uncertain. Germline CDR1 and CDR2: SGHRS and YFSETQ. This CDR3 has 14 residues. Trimming stripped 0 bases from V and 4 bases from J, with 10 bases between. DNA for the CDR3: TGCGCCAGCAGCTTGGCCCCCAATTCCTATGGCTACACCTTC. It specifies CASSLAPNSYGYTF.

The chain employs TRBV6-5 and TRBJ2-7; D possibly matches TRBD1 or TRBD2 (5 bases each). CDR3 size: 15 residues. Germline values: CDR1 MNHEY, CDR2 SVGAGI. Trimming shortened V by 2 bases and J by 2 bases, and 13 bases separated the two germline ends. The CDR3 coding sequence is TGTGCCAGCAGTTACAGTGGGGGTAGTCCCTACGAGCAGTACTTC. It is translated as CASSYSGGSPYEQYF.

The V call is TRBV7-9, the J call TRBJ2-1; 9 bases agree with TRBD2. This CDR3 is built from 15 residues. The junction had 6 bases not matched to a gene; V was cut back by 3 bases and J by 6 bases. From germline, CDR1 is SEHNR and CDR2 FQNEAQ (reference sequence). The CDR3: CASSFASGVINEQFF. The DNA of the CDR3 is TGTGCCAGCAGCTTCGCTAGCGGGGTAATCAATGAGCAGTTCTTC. Supplemented by reference TRBV7-9 and TRBJ2-1, the full variable domain reads DTGVSQNPRHKITKRGQNVTFRCDPISEHNRLYWYRQTLGQGPEFLTYFQNEAQLEKSRLLSDRFSAERPKGSFSTLEIQRTEQGDSAMYLCASSFASGVINEQFFGPGTRLTVL.

The chain uses TRBV27 and TRBJ1-1; D is unresolved. CDR1 is MNHEY and CDR2 is SMNVEV in the germline V gene (reference sequence). V was clipped by 5 bases and J by 11 bases, with 18 bases between them. The CDR3 sequence is 13 residues long. The CDR3, as DNA: TGTGCCAGCAGTCCACGAAGTGCTATGCGGGCTTTCTTT. Translated: CASSPRSAMRAFF.

This clone was recorded many times. The chain links TRBV18 to TRBJ1-5; the D gene is possibly TRBD1 (5 bases). Between the trimmed V and J ends, which lost 3 bases and 9 bases, there was a span of 12 bases. The CDR3 contains 13 residues. In germline, CDR1 is KGHSH, CDR2 LQKENI. The CDR3 loop is CASSPGTGGPQHF. DNA for the CDR3: TGTGCCAGCTCACCCGGGACTGGCGGGCCCCAGCATTTT.